Each of the 2 T cell receptor beta chains below was sequenced from the same sample in a study of blood T cell repertoires in COVID-19. Some clones are missing from TCRdb's copy, which holds only in-frame ones; the method was immunoSEQ multiplex PCR. This sample yields 130,000 to 150,000 clones, of which 70% to 85% are seen a single time; 3% to 3.5% belongs to the top ten. The source material was peripheral blood. The receptors here all came from a woman aged 80 or older with acute or convalescent COVID-19.

The CDR3 DNA follows: TGTGCCAGCGGAAAACCCTCGGACAGATTAAATCAGCCCCAGCATTTT. Its translation is CASGKPSDRLNQPQHF. The J gene is TRBJ1-5, the V gene TRBV11-3, with a tentative D call TRBD1 (6 bases). Trimming left V 8 bases short and J 4 bases short, with 21 bases between. CDR3 length equals 16 residues. Germline CDR1 is SGHNT and CDR2 is YENEEA.

The sample holds one count of this clone. Other DNA sequences of this sample code for an identical CDR3. The chain employs TRBV9 and TRBJ1-1; D remains unclear. CDR3 length: 13 amino acids. Trimming removed 1 base from V and 4 bases from J, with 8 bases in between. Germline CDR1 is SGDLS and CDR2 is YYNGEE. This CDR3 reads CASSVTGSTEAFF. Written as DNA, the CDR3 is TGTGCCAGCAGCGTAACGGGGAGCACTGAAGCTTTCTTT.